These T cell receptor beta chains were read from a single sample in a study of control samples from healthy donors and cancer patients. Measured with immunoSEQ multiplex PCR; TCRdb has only the in-frame clones, and not every one. The sample lists approximately 79,000 clones, around 91% occurring once. The sample comprised blood. The receptors derive from a middle-aged man in good health. Both conserved end residues are part of each CDR3. A D gene is named only where the DNA matches it firmly.

V gene	J gene	D gene	CDR3 DNA	CDR3 protein
TRBV18	TRBJ1-2	NA	TGTGCCAGCTCGGAGGGCCGAGACTATGGCTACACCTTC	CASSEGRDYGYTF
TRBV7-9	TRBJ2-1	TRBD2	TGTGCCAGCAGCTTAGTGGCGACTAGCGGGGGTTCATCCTACAATGAGCAGTTCTTC	CASSLVATSGGSSYNEQFF
TRBV10-1	TRBJ1-3	NA	TGCGCCACTCCGGAACGTGATTTT	CATPERDF
TRBV3-1/TRBV3-2	TRBJ2-3	NA	TGTGCCAGCAGCCAAGTAGAAGATACGCAGTATTTT	CASSQVEDTQYF
TRBV4-3	TRBJ2-3	TRBD2	TGCGCCAGCAGCCAAGACGCTGGACTAGCGGGGTCTGATACGCAGTATTTT	CASSQDAGLAGSDTQYF
TRBV11-3	TRBJ2-7	TRBD1	TGTGCCAGCAGCCCTTACAGGGGGCGGGAGCAGTACTTC	CASSPYRGREQYF
TRBV7-2	TRBJ1-6	TRBD1	TGTGCCAGCAGCTTTCAGGGGGCTTCGTCGTTTAATTCACCCCTCCACTTT	CASSFQGASSFNSPLHF
TRBV6-2/TRBV6-3	TRBJ2-3	TRBD1	TGTGCCAGCAGTTATAGACAGGGGGGAAAGATAACAGATACGCAGTATTTT	CASSYRQGGKITDTQYF
TRBV5-6	TRBJ1-5	NA	TGTGCCAGCAGCAAAGGACAGAGCAATCAGCCCCAGCATTTT	CASSKGQSNQPQHF
TRBV7-2	TRBJ2-5	NA	TGTGCCAGCAGTCGGGGGGCGGAGGCTCAAGAGACCCAGTACTTC	CASSRGAEAQETQYF
TRBV12-3/TRBV12-4	TRBJ1-2	NA	TGTGCCACCACCGGGACGGCTTATGGCTACACCTTC	CATTGTAYGYTF
TRBV7-9	TRBJ2-7	NA	TGTGCCAGCAGCTTAGGCCCTTTAACAGTTCTGAGCTCCTACGAGCAGTACTTC	CASSLGPLTVLSSYEQYF
TRBV27	TRBJ1-5	NA	TGTGCCAGCAGTTTTGGGGGAGGCCAGCCCCAGCATTTT	CASSFGGGQPQHF
TRBV29-1	TRBJ2-1	TRBD2	TGCAGCGCCTTGGGCGGGGGGGCTTTCTACAATGAGCAGTTCTTC	CSALGGGAFYNEQFF